The entry below describes one T cell receptor (beta chain). This receptor's antigen is unknown. There are no base qualities to consult, and no much larger clone falls within one base. The data were obtained in a study of cytomegalovirus exposure and HLA in healthy donors (dated by TCRdb to about 2017). Broadly, across the study: An earlier analysis of a few hundred of the donors reported about 260 Gb of sequence data and around 110 million unique TCR beta sequences obtained from around 190 million T cells. An early release that covered more than 550 HLA-typed donors contained around 330 gigabases of sequencing data and 85 million to 100 million unique TCR sequences. The genetic ancestry cluster associated with self-reported Caucasian donors included roughly four fifths of the roughly 400 genotyped donors. The study was designed to test whether signatures of past pathogen exposure could be identified by cataloging public T cell receptors. Using immunosequencing, the study profiled T cell repertoires from about 610 subjects and related those repertoires to cytomegalovirus serostatus. A separate validation cohort of about 110 different subjects was used in addition to the roughly 700-subject first cohort. To predict cytomegalovirus infection status, the study combined high-throughput TCR immunosequencing, statistical association of individual TCRs with disease status, and machine learning. A later analysis re-examined previously published TCR beta repertoires from more than 650 donors and added high-resolution HLA genotyping to investigate patterns of TCR occurrence. In the later analysis, no new phenotypic data were used to find candidate immune exposures; instead, reliance was placed on TCR beta sequences and their occurrence across donors. An earlier analysis of some 500 of the donors used high-throughput TCR beta sequencing to judge whether each TCR beta V gene segment behaved as functional or pseudogenic. Donor age, sex, ethnicity and CMV serostatus were compiled together with the repertoire data. Genome-wide SNP genotypes for about 65% of the roughly 700 donors were used in a later genetic analysis, which treated that subset as a discovery cohort. All discovery cohort repertoires had been generated using a single sequencing platform. Class I and class II HLA loci were covered by the typing at four-digit resolution. Typing coverage varied by locus: roughly 629-630 donors for A, B, C, DRB1 and DQB1; 500 to 550 for DQA1; nearly 610 for DPA1; under 490 for DPB1. Four to six DR-DQ haplotypes were handled as single units for association and clustering, since linkage in the cohort was strong. Among several hundred genotyped donors of the cohort, an average of around 250,000 unique TCR beta nucleotide sequences was sequenced per donor, of which roughly 18% were non-productive.

Library method: the immunoSEQ multiplex PCR assay. The multiplex PCR relied on a mix of 60 forward primers for TCR Vbeta segments and 13 reverse primers for TCR Jbeta segments. The CDR3 region of rearranged TCR beta genes was amplified from genomic DNA by a multiplex PCR assay. On the Illumina HiSeq System, the amplified TCR beta libraries were sequenced as 87-base-pair reads. For the original study's pipeline: In a later analysis, 70 million to 95 million unique TCR beta chains were counted across the 650 to 700 repertoires, and about 9.9 million of these chains were shared by at least two donors. Raw reads were error-corrected and collapsed into unique sequences by a nearest-neighbor algorithm in which closely related sequences were merged to remove PCR and sequencing errors. Alignment of CDR3 sequences to IMGT reference sequences was used to assign V, D and J gene segments. For a sequence to be retained, a match of at least six nucleotides was required to both a V gene segment and a J gene segment. A rearrangement was called productive if the CDR3 had no stop codons and remained in frame with V and J, and every other rearrangement was called non-productive. CDR3 was defined according to IMGT convention as the region running from the second conserved V-encoded cysteine to the conserved J-encoded phenylalanine. In an earlier analysis of roughly 610 of the donors, sequences lacking an unambiguous match to a single V gene segment were excluded. An earlier analysis of a few hundred of the donors classified V segments as functional when productive rearrangements were above 56.7% and as segregating when the standard deviation between donors was above 5%. A statistical classification framework was built for diagnosing cytomegalovirus status from the catalog of TCR beta chain sequences. V and J gene assignment, in a later analysis, came from comparing TCR nucleotide sequences with IMGT/GENE-DB human TR gene sequences. A later analysis assigned CDR3 sequences and most-parsimonious VDJ recombination scenarios with the TCRdist pipeline. In a later analysis, each TCR beta chain was defined by its CDR3 amino acid sequence together with its V-gene family, and reads without a unique V-gene family were excluded. In a later analysis, 450 to 600 highly shared, low-generation-probability nucleotide sequences were removed to address suspected cross-contamination and a sequencing artifact. In a later analysis, a clonal expansion index was calculated for each public chain from normalized within-repertoire ranks of inferred template counts. Generation probabilities in a later analysis came from a VDJ recombination model fitted to out-of-frame rearrangements, and those results were checked against IGoR. A later analysis scored TCR-TCR, TCR-HLA and TCR-CMV co-occurrence with hypergeometric tests, applying a repertoire-size bias correction to TCR pairs. To estimate false discovery rates, a later analysis permuted the HLA or CMV assignments 20 times. A later analysis grouped co-occurring TCRs with DBSCAN, adding TCRdist sequence similarity when clustering within HLA-allele-positive subsets. Repertoires with fewer than 30,000 or more than 120,000 public chains, plus five repertoires with anomalous nucleotide sharing, were excluded from co-occurrence clustering. The source is immuneACCESS, and TCRdb retained only in-frame sequences with V and J called. Part of the clones is not carried over; for the studies checked, unresolved V genes explain less than half of this, and the remainder is unexplained. That table gives V, J and clone size, and the DNA gave D and trimming. The sample table lists 150,000 to 200,000 clones, 65% to 75% of them with a count of one. Of the sample, less than 2.5% falls within the top ten clones.

Study-wide conclusions, independent of this receptor: A later analysis associated 16,951 TCR beta sequences with specific HLA alleles at a false discovery rate of 0.05. Because HLA typing was unavailable for some donors at each locus, only the typed subset was used in association tests. Because counts were too low, about 18 rarely observed V segments, including chromosome 9 orphons, were left out of the earlier analysis of a few hundred of the donors. Presence/absence analyses assumed roughly uniform sequencing depth across donors, an assumption that may not hold. Correlated functional status among segregating V segments might be attributable to linkage disequilibrium, but an unknown experimental factor could not be ruled out. In a later analysis, HLA-associated TCR beta chains were found to be more clonally expanded and to have lower generation probabilities than equally common non-associated chains. In a later analysis, TCR association rates were found to vary across HLA loci, with the most associated TCRs seen for DRB1 alleles and the fewest for HLA-C alleles. Across donors, most TCR sequences were observed very rarely, whereas some public TCRs were present in many individuals. In a later genetic analysis, fewer N-insertions in productive TCRs were reported among donors in an Asian-associated ancestry cluster than the roughly 670-donor mean. Three of the identified cytomegalovirus-associated TCR beta chains were confirmed in vitro to be specific for cytomegalovirus antigens. A further reported finding was that TCR beta sequences accurately predicted the HLA-A and HLA-B alleles for most subjects in the first cohort. In both the original and validation cohorts, the classifier was reported to diagnose cytomegalovirus status with high specificity and sensitivity. A later genetic analysis associated a missense DCLRE1C variant with V-gene and J-gene trimming of TCR beta chains, and an independent cohort replicated the association. A total of around 150 TCR beta chains were listed by the study as associated with cytomegalovirus. A cluster of highly shared sequence variants was judged likely to be a technical artifact of the sequencing pipeline. This cohort had only TCR beta chains sequenced, and the lack of alpha or paired-chain data limited which features could be detected. For the cohort, immune exposure information was limited to CMV serostatus. Several of the top co-occurrence clusters appeared to be linked to parvovirus B19, influenza, CMV and Epstein-Barr virus, according to a later analysis. Most CMV-associated TCR beta chains appeared to be HLA-restricted in a later analysis, and the HLA associations seemed to be driven largely by CMV exposure. In an earlier analysis of some 500 of the donors, most TCR beta V segments were observed in productive rearrangements about 90% or about 30% of the time, broadly matching IMGT annotations. Assigning TCR associations to individual alleles was difficult when HLA alleles, especially DR and DQ, strongly co-occurred. It was suggested by the authors that the approach could potentially be generalized to other disease states and immunological phenotypes. Some IMGT-functional V segments, including TRBV6-2 and TRBV6-3, could not be distinguished by the 87-base-pair reads and were therefore excluded.

CDR1 and CDR2 are read off the germline V gene as LGHNA and YNFKEQ. V gives up 0 bases and J gives up 1 base, and the segment between their germline ends measures 9 bases. From the cysteine up to the phenylalanine, the CDR3 has a length of 15 residues. The read is trimmed to its CDR3 DNA, 45 bases read in frame from base 1. The cohort consisted of hundreds of healthy bone marrow donors. All cohort members were sampled while nominally healthy, although unrecorded immune exposures were likely present. Of the 650 to 700 cohort members, roughly 300 had positive CMV serostatus and fewer than 400 had negative CMV serostatus, and CMV serostatus was not recorded for the donor. Each donor provided a peripheral blood sample, and peripheral blood mononuclear cells were used for TCR beta sequencing. Genomic DNA extraction from the blood cell samples was performed with the Qiagen DNeasy Blood Extraction Kit.

The receptor chain draws on TRBV4-2 and TRBJ1-1, with TRBD1 perhaps the D gene, on 5 matching bases. This receptor was obtained from a human donor in good health. Sequencing input: PBMCs. The CDR3 protein is CASSQEFRANTEAFF. The sequenced DNA is TGTGCCAGCAGCCAAGAATTCAGGGCGAACACTGAAGCTTTCTTT.